This T cell receptor beta chain is from a study of T cell changes during pregnancy in multiple sclerosis. The CDR3 loop spans 15 amino acids. After removal of 6 bases from V and 2 bases from J, the junction contained 6 bases not matched to a gene. Germline V CDR1 and CDR2: MDHEN, SYDVKM. Repertoires were generated with immunoSEQ multiplex PCR, while TCRdb's copy carries only in-frame clones and drops some. The repertoire includes about 50,000 clones, about 90% of them detected once, and 0.35% to 0.4% sits in the top ten. This chain connects TRBV28 to TRBJ2-1, with 8 bases fitting TRBD1. The source was CD4+ T cells from peripheral blood mononuclear cells, collected after pregnancy. This clonotype was obtained from a female donor with multiple sclerosis, enrolled in a pregnancy study. The CDR3 loop is CASRLGDRTYNEQFF. The DNA for the CDR3 is TGTGCCAGCAGATTAGGGGACAGGACCTACAATGAGCAGTTCTTC.